The following is a TCR beta chain sequence with its context. The specificity of this receptor is unknown. Base qualities are not recorded, but no much larger clone differs from it by a single base. This entry comes from a study of cytomegalovirus exposure and HLA in healthy donors (dated by TCRdb to the late 2010s). With regard to the full study: An earlier analysis of more than 550 of the donors reported about 260 Gb of sequence data and 90 million to 120 million unique TCR beta sequences obtained from some 170 million T cells. An early release covering roughly 640 HLA-typed donors comprised approximately 300 gigabases of sequencing data and about 90 million unique TCR sequences. Among the roughly 400 genotyped donors, more than 70% belonged to the genetic ancestry cluster associated with self-reported Caucasian donors. The study aimed to test whether signatures of past pathogen exposure could be identified by cataloging public T cell receptors. The T cell repertoires of 666 subjects were profiled by immunosequencing and related to cytomegalovirus serostatus. In addition to the first cohort of approximately 650 subjects, a separate validation cohort of 130 or so different subjects was used. To predict cytomegalovirus infection status, the study brought together high-throughput TCR immunosequencing, statistical association of individual TCRs with disease status, and machine learning. To study patterns of TCR occurrence, a later analysis re-analyzed previously published TCR beta repertoires from just over 650 donors and added high-resolution HLA genotyping. The later analysis used no new phenotypic data to find candidate immune exposures, relying instead on TCR beta sequences and their occurrence across donors. An earlier analysis of more than 450 of the donors used high-throughput TCR beta sequencing to judge whether each TCR beta V gene segment behaved as functional or pseudogenic. Donor age, sex, ethnicity and CMV serostatus were collected together with the repertoire data. Genome-wide SNP genotypes for about 60% of the 666 donors were used in a later genetic analysis, which treated that subset as a discovery cohort. All discovery cohort repertoires had been generated on a single sequencing platform. HLA typing covered class I and class II loci at four-digit resolution. The number of donors typed differed by locus, with about 629-640 for A, B, C, DRB1 and DQB1, roughly 550 for DQA1, about 610 for DPA1, and 472 for DPB1. Five DR-DQ haplotypes were treated as single units for association and clustering because of strong linkage in the cohort. Across 300 to 500 genotyped donors of the cohort, an average of about 220,000 unique TCR beta nucleotide sequences per donor were sequenced, and around 20% of those sequences were non-productive.

Its CDR3 holds 13 amino acids, cysteine through phenylalanine. Left in the record is the CDR3 DNA by itself, 39 bases read in frame from the first base. CDR1 and CDR2, per the germline V gene, are SGHVS and FQNEAQ. The germline V end is reduced by 5 bases and the J end by 11 bases; junction bases left unmatched: 9. The study at large found these results: Because HLA typing was unavailable for some donors at each locus, only the typed subset was used in association tests. The cohort was sequenced for TCR beta chains only, and without alpha or paired-chain data the features that could be detected were limited. The only immune exposure information available for the cohort was CMV serostatus. Linkage disequilibrium might explain the correlated functional status among segregating V segments, but an unknown experimental factor could not be excluded. In an earlier analysis of fewer than 700 of the donors, most TCR beta V segments appeared in productive rearrangements about 87% or about 30% of the time, broadly matching IMGT annotations. A later analysis found that TCR association rates varied across HLA loci, with DRB1 alleles showing the most associated TCRs and HLA-C alleles the fewest. In a later analysis, HLA-associated TCR beta chains were found to be more clonally expanded and to have lower generation probabilities than equally common non-associated chains. The authors suggested that the approach could potentially be extended to other disease states and immunological phenotypes. A cluster of highly shared sequence variants was judged likely to be a technical artifact of the sequencing pipeline. Because counts were too low, some 16 rarely observed V segments, including chromosome 9 orphons, were excluded from the earlier analysis of several hundred of the donors. Most TCR sequences were observed very rarely across donors, whereas some public TCRs were present in many individuals. The study gave a list of 150 to 200 TCR beta chains associated with cytomegalovirus. The 87-base-pair reads could not distinguish some IMGT-functional V segments, including TRBV6-2 and TRBV6-3, so those segments were excluded. In a later analysis, 15,000 to 20,000 TCR beta sequences were associated with specific HLA alleles at a false discovery rate of 0.05. A further reported finding was that TCR beta sequences accurately predicted the HLA-A and HLA-B alleles for most subjects in the first cohort. Roughly uniform sequencing depth across donors was assumed in presence/absence analyses, although this assumption may not hold. According to a later analysis, parvovirus B19, influenza, CMV and Epstein-Barr virus appeared linked to several top co-occurrence clusters. Strong co-occurrence of HLA alleles, especially DR and DQ, made assigning TCR associations to individual alleles difficult. According to a later genetic analysis, donors in an Asian-associated ancestry cluster had fewer N-insertions in productive TCRs than the approximately 700-donor mean. In both the original and validation cohorts, the classifier was reported to diagnose cytomegalovirus status with high specificity and sensitivity. A few of the identified cytomegalovirus-associated TCR beta chains were confirmed in vitro to be specific for cytomegalovirus antigens. V-gene and J-gene trimming of TCR beta chains was associated with a missense DCLRE1C variant in a later genetic analysis, and the association was replicated in an independent cohort. Most CMV-associated TCR beta chains appeared to be HLA-restricted in a later analysis, and the HLA associations seemed to be driven largely by CMV exposure.

The cohort was made up of roughly 670 healthy bone marrow donors. At the time of sampling, all cohort members were nominally healthy, though unrecorded immune exposures were likely present. The donor was CMV seropositive and belonged to the group of around 300 seropositive cohort members. A peripheral blood sample was collected from each donor, and TCR beta sequencing was performed on peripheral blood mononuclear cells. Genomic DNA extraction from the blood cell samples was performed with the Qiagen DNeasy Blood Extraction Kit. The library came from the immunoSEQ multiplex PCR assay. The multiplex PCR relied on a mix of 60 forward primers for TCR Vbeta segments and 13 reverse primers for TCR Jbeta segments. A multiplex PCR assay on genomic DNA amplified the CDR3 region of rearranged TCR beta genes. On the Illumina HiSeq System, the amplified TCR beta libraries were sequenced as 87-base-pair reads. The study's processing was this. Across the 500 to 750 repertoires, a later analysis counted roughly 84 million unique TCR beta chains, about 10 million of which were shared by at least two donors. Raw reads were error-corrected and collapsed into unique sequences by a nearest-neighbor algorithm in which closely related sequences were merged to remove PCR and sequencing errors. V, D and J gene segments were assigned by aligning CDR3 sequences to IMGT reference sequences. For a sequence to be retained, at least a six-nucleotide match to both a V gene segment and a J gene segment was required. A rearrangement counted as productive if the CDR3 had no stop codons and remained in frame with V and J, and every other rearrangement counted as non-productive. Following IMGT convention, CDR3 was defined as the stretch from the second conserved V-encoded cysteine up to the conserved J-encoded phenylalanine. The earlier analysis of some 540 of the donors excluded any sequence lacking an unambiguous match to a single V gene segment. An earlier analysis of approximately 590 of the donors called V segments functional above 56.7% productive rearrangements and segregating when the between-donor standard deviation exceeded 5%. A statistical classification framework was built for diagnosing cytomegalovirus status from the catalog of TCR beta chain sequences. A later analysis assigned V and J genes by comparing TCR nucleotide sequences with IMGT/GENE-DB human TR gene sequences. The TCRdist pipeline was used in a later analysis to assign CDR3 sequences and most-parsimonious VDJ recombination scenarios. In a later analysis, every TCR beta chain was defined by the combination of its CDR3 amino acid sequence and its V-gene family, and reads without a unique V-gene family were dropped. As a way to deal with suspected cross-contamination and a sequencing artifact, a later analysis dropped approximately 590 nucleotide sequences that were highly shared and had low generation probability. A later analysis calculated a clonal expansion index for each public chain from normalized within-repertoire ranks of inferred template counts. A later analysis computed generation probabilities with a VDJ recombination model fitted to out-of-frame rearrangements, and checked the results against IGoR. In a later analysis, hypergeometric tests were used to score TCR-TCR, TCR-HLA and TCR-CMV co-occurrence, with a repertoire-size bias correction applied to TCR pairs. A later analysis estimated false discovery rates by permuting HLA or CMV assignments 20 times. In a later analysis, co-occurring TCRs were grouped using DBSCAN, with TCRdist sequence similarity added in when clustering inside HLA-allele-positive subsets. Repertoires with fewer than 30,000 or more than 120,000 public chains, plus five repertoires with anomalous nucleotide sharing, were excluded from co-occurrence clustering. TCRdb took this table from immuneACCESS and kept in-frame rearrangements with V and J called. Such tables lack part of the clones; where checked against another copy, unresolved V genes explain under half of the gap, and the rest is unexplained. That table gives V, J and clone size, and the DNA gave D and trimming. The sample table contains about 76,000 clones; only one count was recorded for around 84% of them. Of the sample, 8% to 9% falls within the top ten clones.

This TCR was recovered from a woman aged 40 to 49 in good health and CMV-seropositive. The material sequenced was PBMCs. This chain is built from TRBV7-8 and TRBJ2-1; TRBD1 fits 7 bases in the junction. The DNA reads as follows: TGTGCCAGCAGCCCATTAACGGGACAGCAGCAGTTCTTC. This yields the protein CASSPLTGQQQFF. The entire variable domain, with the stretches around the CDR3 drawn from the reference TRBV7-8 and TRBJ2-1 proteins, is GAGVSQSPRYKVAKRGQDVALRCDPISGHVSLFWYQQALGQGPEFLTYFQNEAQLDKSGLPSDRFFAERPEGSVSTLKIQRTQQEDSAVYLCASSPLTGQQQFFGPGTRLTVL.